One sample yielded the 2 T cell receptor beta chains listed below, sequenced in a study of PD-1 blockade in classical Hodgkin lymphoma. Time point reported: newly diagnosed, previously untreated cHL patient sample. TCRdb keeps only in-frame clones here, not all; method: immunoSEQ multiplex PCR. The sample lists 70,000 or so clones, approximately 93% occurring once. Sequenced input: peripheral blood mononuclear cells (PBMCs). The receptors come from a human donor with classical Hodgkin lymphoma.

This chain connects TRBV4-3 to TRBJ2-7; 7 positions agree with TRBD2. Germline-derived CDR1 and CDR2 are LGHNA and YSLEER. CDR3 length: 16 residues. The V segment lost 1 base and the J segment 4 bases; nucleotides outside the gene matches: 10. In DNA, the CDR3 is TGCGCCAGCAGCCAAGTAGCGGTAGCGGGTCTTTACGAGCAGTACTTC. Its translation: CASSQVAVAGLYEQYF.

The chain carries TRBV7-9 and TRBJ2-7; a weak D match, TRBD2 (7 bases). V was cut by 3 bases and J by 5 bases, with 14 bases left in between. Germline loops: CDR1 SEHNR, CDR2 FQNEAQ (reference sequence). The CDR3 contains 14 residues. The CDR3, as DNA: TGTGCCAGCAGCTTTGAGGGGGGGCTCGACGAGCAGTACTTC. It yields the protein CASSFEGGLDEQYF.